The present TCR beta chain was sequenced within a study of brain metastases from non-small cell lung cancer. The V gene's germline CDR1 is SGHKS and CDR2 YYEKEE (reference sequence). The V end was cut by 0 bases, the J end by 6 bases, with 18 bases between. The CDR3 is made up of 16 amino acids. The repertoire was sequenced with immunoSEQ multiplex PCR; TCRdb's copy has only in-frame clones and lacks some. Here the sample spans over a thousand clones, around 84% being singletons. The sequence was obtained from a donor at least 40 years old with non-small cell lung cancer. The specimen sequenced was tissue from a brain metastasis. The J gene is TRBJ2-5, the V gene TRBV5-5; no clear D. CDR3 amino acids: CASSLGFTSRVQTQYF. In nucleotides, the CDR3 is TGTGCCAGCAGCTTGGGGTTTACATCGCGTGTACAGACCCAGTACTTC.